The sequence of this TCR beta chain was determined in a study of T cells in Graves' hyperthyroidism and ophthalmopathy. On the study more broadly: Prior to any treatment, at the point of initial diagnosis, peripheral blood was collected.

The patients, who ranged from 18 to 65 in age, presented with newly diagnosed hyperthyroidism lasting under 2 months. Blood dates from first hyperthyroidism diagnosis, before any ophthalmopathy symptoms. PBMCs were obtained from approximately 9.2 ml fresh peripheral blood. The sample holds many counts of this clonotype. Germline V gene data show CDR1 as MNHNY and CDR2 as SVGAGI (reference sequence). The CDR3 loop spans 14 amino acids. The V gene lost 0 bases and the J gene lost 2 bases, with 7 bases spanning the gap. Template material for amplifying TCR beta CDR3 regions consisted of RNA transcripts. TCR CDR3 regions were first amplified by RT-PCR with HTBI primers. Each CDR3 protein is one row after TCRdb ran MiXCR on the multiplex PCR reads. The repertoire has around 250,000 distinct CDR3 sequences, 14% to 15% of them found once; the top ten carry 13%.

This TCR was sampled from a middle-aged woman with Graves' hyperthyroidism that later progressed to Graves' ophthalmopathy. The V call is TRBV6-6, the J call TRBJ2-5; perhaps TRBD1 as D (5 bases). Source material: blood. This CDR3 reads CASSYSQGQETQYF. The CDR3 DNA reads as TGTGCCAGCAGTTACTCGCAGGGTCAAGAGACCCAGTACTTC.